Each of the 32 T cell receptor beta chains below was sequenced from the same sample in a study of T cells in localized non-small cell lung cancer. TCRdb's copy holds only in-frame clones and misses some; the assay was immunoSEQ multiplex PCR. The table shows around 83,000 clones, with about 78% occurring only once. Sequenced material: PBMCs, taken before any cancer treatment. These receptors were collected from a man aged 35 to 70 with stage II squamous cell lung carcinoma.

Only one count was recorded for this clone. The chain combines TRBV4-1 with TRBJ1-4; D possibly corresponds to TRBD1 (6 bases). The CDR3 totals 16 residues. Germline CDR1 MGHRA, CDR2 YSYEKL. V was trimmed by 0 bases and J by 5 bases, leaving 13 bases between them. CDR3 nucleotides: TGCGCCAGCAGCCAAGAGGCAGGGGTCCTGAATGAAAAACTGTTTTTT. This encodes CASSQEAGVLNEKLFF.

The chain employs TRBV7-8 and TRBJ1-4; D ambiguous. The CDR3 sequence is 15 residues long. The V end lost 3 bases, the J end lost 2 bases, and 10 bases lay between the germline ends. CDR1 SGHVS and CDR2 FQNEAQ come from the germline V gene. The CDR3 DNA follows: TGTGCCAGCAGCTTGCTCAGTGGCACTAATGAAAAACTGTTTTTT. Translation: CASSLLSGTNEKLFF.

This chain links TRBV2 with TRBJ1-6; 7 bases agree with TRBD1. The CDR3 loop spans 14 amino acids. Losses at the gene ends were 10 bases for V and 1 base for J; bases not matched to a gene: 4. Germline loops: CDR1 SNHLY, CDR2 FYNNEI. CDR3 in amino acids: CATGDRSYNSPLHF. CDR3 DNA: TGTGCCACCGGGGACAGATCCTATAATTCACCCCTCCACTTT.

The chain combines TRBV27 with TRBJ2-7, with D unresolved. The germline CDR1 and CDR2 sequences are MNHEY and SMNVEV (reference sequence). V shed 2 bases and J shed 6 bases, with 8 bases lying between them. The CDR3 runs to 12 residues. CDR3 DNA sequence: TGTGCCAGCAGTTTAGTTTTGGGCGAGCAGTACTTC. It encodes CASSLVLGEQYF.

The chain couples TRBV5-1 to TRBJ2-1; TRBD1 matches 8 bases. The CDR3 consists of 16 residues. J gave up 6 bases and V 6 bases, and 14 bases lay outside the gene matches. Germline V lookup: CDR1 SGHRS, CDR2 YFSETQ. CDR3: CASTPDRGEWGNEQFF. The CDR3 DNA sequence: TGCGCCAGCACCCCTGACAGGGGAGAGTGGGGCAATGAGCAGTTCTTC.

This clone was found once. CDR3 coding DNA: TGTGCCAGCAGTGAAACACCAACTAATGAAAAACTGTTTTTT. Its protein product is CASSETPTNEKLFF. J is TRBJ1-4 and V is TRBV2; the D is unclear. Trimming took off 2 bases at V and 0 bases at J, with 4 bases between the two ends. The CDR3 length is 14 residues. The V gene's germline CDR1 is SNHLY and CDR2 FYNNEI.

The rearrangement links TRBV5-1 to TRBJ1-1; TRBD1 matches 8 bases. V trimming: 3 bases; J trimming: 6 bases; junction bases outside the gene matches: 4. This CDR3 has 13 residues. CDR1 is SGHRS, CDR2 YFSETQ, per germline. The CDR3 bases are TGCGCCAGCAGCTGGACAGGGCAGGCTGAAGCTTTCTTT. Residues: CASSWTGQAEAFF.

The chain joins TRBV2 to TRBJ2-3; 11 bases align to TRBD2. The CDR3 has 15 residues. V trimming: 7 bases; J trimming: 7 bases; junction bases outside the gene matches: 10. Germline V gene lookup returns CDR1 SNHLY and CDR2 FYNNEI. CDR3 in amino acids: CASTLRLAGTNTQYF. The DNA for the CDR3 is TGTGCCAGCACCCTTAGACTAGCGGGAACGAATACGCAGTATTTT.

The chain couples TRBV6-9 to TRBJ2-5, with D tentatively TRBD1 (5 bases). Germline V CDR1 and CDR2: MNHGY, SVAAGI. The CDR3 consists of 19 residues. The ends were cut back, 6 bases at V and 1 base at J, with 27 bases in the middle. The DNA of the CDR3 is TGTGCCAGCAGATCCCGACAGAGAGCCACCTACGTTCCCCAAGAGACCCAGTACTTC. Its protein is CASRSRQRATYVPQETQYF.

The V and J genes are TRBV19 and TRBJ1-4; no clear D gene. Trimming stripped 1 base from V and 10 bases from J, with 7 bases between. This CDR3 spans 12 amino acids. CDR1 LNHDA and CDR2 SQIVND come from the germline V gene (reference sequence). For the CDR3, the DNA is TGTGCCAGTAGTATAGGCCTTGGAAAACTGTTTTTT. As protein: CASSIGLGKLFF.

This clone was seen more than once but under ten times. The V and J genes are TRBV11-2 and TRBJ2-3, with D maybe TRBD2 (5 bases). The germline V and J ends were trimmed by 3 bases and 4 bases, with 20 bases remaining between them. The CDR3 length is 17 residues. Germline V CDR1 and CDR2: SGHAT, FQNNGV. CDR3 bases: TGTGCCAGCAGCTTGGCGACCGGAAGGAGCGGTTCAGATACGCAGTATTTT. This translates into CASSLATGRSGSDTQYF.

V and J are TRBV19 and TRBJ1-3; 7 nucleotides agree with TRBD1. The V segment lost 5 bases and the J segment 0 bases; nucleotides outside the gene matches: 4. The germline V gene has CDR1 LNHDA and CDR2 SQIVND (reference sequence). The CDR3 covers 15 residues. For the CDR3, the DNA is TGTGCCAGTAGTGCGACAGGGCTCTCTGGAAACACCATATATTTT. Translation gives CASSATGLSGNTIYF.

The chain is built from TRBV4-1 and TRBJ1-5; D not certain. The CDR3 is 15 residues long. Germline V gene data show CDR1 as MGHRA and CDR2 as YSYEKL. V shed 0 bases and J shed 1 base, with 7 bases lying between them. CDR3 nucleotide sequence: TGCGCCAGCAGCCAAGAGGATTTCAGCAATCAGCCCCAGCATTTT. It encodes CASSQEDFSNQPQHF.

This chain uses TRBV4-1 with TRBJ2-5; possibly TRBD2 for D (5 bases). Judging by the DNA end, TRBJ2-7 fits better; the J call may be wrong. The CDR3 is 13 amino acids. Per the germline V gene, CDR1 is MGHRA and CDR2 is YSYEKL. The DNA for the CDR3 is TGCGCCAGCAGCCAATCGGGGTACTACGAGCAGTACTTC. It translates to CASSQSGYYEQYF.

As regards this clone: A far larger clone is one base from this, pointing to a likely read error. The V and J genes are TRBV11-2 and TRBJ2-1, with a possible D match to TRBD2 (5 bases). Per germline, CDR1 SGHAT and CDR2 FQNNGV. This CDR3 is built from 15 residues. The V end was cut by 1 base, the J end by 4 bases, with 11 bases between. The CDR3 loop reads CASSLVGMGYNEQFF. CDR3 in DNA: TGTGCCAGCAGCTTAGTCGGGATGGGGTACAATGAGCAGTTCTTC.

J is TRBJ1-4 and V is TRBV9; 10 positions agree with TRBD1. Germline V lookup: CDR1 SGDLS, CDR2 YYNGEE. Trimming removed 3 bases from V and 6 bases from J; junction bases left unmatched: 8. CDR3 length equals 16 residues. The CDR3 here is CASSDSSGQGYEKLFF. In nucleotides, the CDR3 is TGTGCCAGCAGCGACTCATCGGGACAGGGGTATGAAAAACTGTTTTTT.

The chain carries TRBV7-9 and TRBJ1-5, with TRBD1 matching over 8 bases. This CDR3 spans 15 amino acids. Germline assignment: CDR1 SEHNR and CDR2 FQNEAQ (reference sequence). V was pared by 2 bases and J by 4 bases, with 4 bases of the junction left unmatched. CDR3: CASSLSRTGNQPQHF. The CDR3 nucleotides read TGTGCCAGCAGCTTATCCCGGACAGGGAATCAGCCCCAGCATTTT.

This clone was observed once. The V and J genes are TRBV6-6 and TRBJ1-6; 10 nucleotides line up with TRBD1. The length of the CDR3 is 14 residues. Germline values: CDR1 MNHNY, CDR2 SVGAGI (reference sequence). Unmatched junction bases numbered 6, after V lost 1 base and J lost 15 bases. CDR3 region: CASSYLGQGSYLHF. CDR3 coding DNA: TGTGCCAGCAGTTACTTGGGACAGGGGTCCTACCTCCACTTT.

This chain joins TRBV14 and TRBJ1-1; 12 nucleotides line up with TRBD1. The CDR3 consists of 16 residues. Losses at the gene ends were 4 bases for V and 5 bases for J; bases not matched to a gene: 8. Germline CDR1 is SGHDN and CDR2 is FVKESK. CDR3 in amino acids: CASSPGQGARLTEAFF. The CDR3 DNA sequence: TGTGCCAGCAGCCCGGGACAGGGGGCTCGATTGACTGAAGCTTTCTTT.

This clone came up many times. The V gene is TRBV5-5, the J gene TRBJ1-6, with D possibly being TRBD1 (5 bases). Per germline, CDR1 SGHKS and CDR2 YYEKEE (reference sequence). This CDR3 spans 16 amino acids. V shed 1 base and J shed 5 bases, with 13 bases lying between them. In DNA, the CDR3 is TGTGCCAGCAGCTTGATATGGGCAGGGAATAATTCACCCCTCCACTTT. Translating it yields CASSLIWAGNNSPLHF.

This sequence joins TRBV4-3 and TRBJ1-1; D is ambiguous. CDR3 length: 14 residues. V was shortened by 0 bases and J by 3 bases, with 8 bases between the two germline ends. Per germline, CDR1 LGHNA and CDR2 YSLEER. The CDR3 region has the DNA TGCGCCAGCAGCCAAGATCCTTTAGACACTGAAGCTTTCTTT. Translating gives CASSQDPLDTEAFF.

This clone was counted only a few times. Sequence at one end of the junction differs from germline and may be a read error. The rearrangement uses TRBV7-7 and TRBJ2-2; D gene ambiguous. The CDR3 is 17 amino acids. Germline V CDR1 and CDR2: SSHAT, FNYEAQ (reference sequence). CDR3 residues: CASSPRAWQLDTGELFF. DNA of the CDR3: TGTGCTAGCAGCCCCAGAGCATGGCAGTTAGACACCGGGGAGCTGTTTTTT. The full variable domain, with the rest looked up from reference TRBV7-7 and TRBJ2-2, is GAGVSQSPRYKVTKRGQDVTLRCDPISSHATLYWYQQALGQGPEFLTYFNYEAQPDKSGLPSDRFSAERPEGSISTLTIQRTEQRDSAMYRCASSPRAWQLDTGELFFGEGSRLTVL.

This clone occurred once. The chain uses TRBV5-4 and TRBJ2-5; D ambiguous. Trimming left V 4 bases short and J 5 bases short, with 15 bases between. This CDR3 spans 14 amino acids. Germline V gene data show CDR1 as SGHNT and CDR2 as YYREEE (reference sequence). As DNA, the CDR3 is TGTGCCAGCAGCGCTGACCCTATTGGGGAGACCCAGTACTTC. Translation: CASSADPIGETQYF. Combining the CDR3 with reference TRBV5-4 and TRBJ2-5 gives the whole variable domain ETGVTQSPTHLIKTRGQQVTLRCSSQSGHNTVSWYQQALGQGPQFIFQYYREEENGRGNFPPRFSGLQFPNYSSELNVNALELDDSALYLCASSADPIGETQYFGPGTRLLVL.

The V call is TRBV5-6, the J call TRBJ2-7; D remains ambiguous. This CDR3 is 14 amino acids long. The germline V and J ends were trimmed by 1 base and 4 bases, with 12 bases remaining between them. Germline values: CDR1 SGHDT, CDR2 YYEEEE. CDR3 nucleotide sequence: TGTGCCAGCAGCTTGCGGCAGGTTTCTTACGAGCAGTACTTC. Protein sequence: CASSLRQVSYEQYF.

This chain links TRBV5-1 with TRBJ2-5; 7 nucleotides match TRBD1. Germline CDR1 and CDR2: SGHRS and YFSETQ. V lost 0 bases to trimming and J lost 4 bases; unmatched junction nucleotides: 3. CDR3 length: 14 amino acids. The CDR3: CASSLAWDRETQYF. Here the CDR3 DNA reads TGCGCCAGCAGCTTGGCTTGGGACAGAGAGACCCAGTACTTC. The full variable domain, its missing parts supplied by reference TRBV5-1 and TRBJ2-5, is KAGVTQTPRYLIKTRGQQVTLSCSPISGHRSVSWYQQTPGQGLQFLFEYFSETQRNKGNFPGRFSGRQFSNSRSEMNVSTLELGDSALYLCASSLAWDRETQYFGPGTRLLVL.

J is TRBJ1-6 and V is TRBV7-9; maybe TRBD1 (5 bases). V shed 6 bases and J shed 5 bases, with 11 bases lying between them. The length of the CDR3 is 14 residues. In germline, CDR1 is SEHNR, CDR2 FQNEAQ (reference sequence). The CDR3 DNA reads as TGTGCCAGCAGGCCCGGGGCTGATAATTCACCCCTCCACTTT. Translated: CASRPGADNSPLHF.

This chain joins TRBV6-6 and TRBJ2-1, with D perhaps given as TRBD1 or TRBD2 (5 bases each). The CDR3 loop spans 13 amino acids. The ends were cut back, 5 bases at V and 6 bases at J, with 11 bases in the middle. Germline CDR1 MNHNY, CDR2 SVGAGI (reference sequence). CDR3 loop: CASSTPGSNEQFF. The CDR3, as DNA: TGTGCCAGCAGTACTCCAGGGAGCAATGAGCAGTTCTTC.

The V call is TRBV5-8, the J call TRBJ1-4; D is undetermined. V gave up 7 bases and J gave up 3 bases, with 10 bases separating them. Per germline, CDR1 SGHTS and CDR2 YDEGEE. The CDR3 has 13 residues. The DNA of the CDR3 is TGTGCCAGCCCACATCCGCCTAATGAAAAACTGTTTTTT. This sequence encodes CASPHPPNEKLFF.

The sample holds a few counts of this clone. The J gene is TRBJ1-3, the V gene TRBV7-8; D gene unclear. Trimming pared 1 base from V and 0 bases from J, leaving 7 bases between. Germline V gives CDR1 SGHVS, CDR2 FQNEAQ. The CDR3 extends over 15 amino acids. CDR3 loop: CASSLGTSSGNTIYF. The CDR3, as DNA: TGTGCCAGCAGCTTAGGAACAAGCTCTGGAAACACCATATATTTT.

The chain links TRBV28 to TRBJ1-2; D remains ambiguous. Trimming stripped 5 bases from V and 3 bases from J, with 7 bases between. CDR1 MDHEN and CDR2 SYDVKM come from the germline V gene. The CDR3 is 12 amino acids. The CDR3 is CASSPPHYGYTF. The CDR3 DNA sequence: TGTGCCAGCAGTCCACCCCACTATGGCTACACCTTC.

The chain carries TRBV18 and TRBJ1-6, with 7 bases that match TRBD1. J lost 5 bases, V lost 3 bases, and 4 bases had no gene match. The CDR3 spans 15 residues. In germline, CDR1 is KGHSH, CDR2 LQKENI. DNA of the CDR3: TGTGCCAGCTCACCGGGACAGTCAAATAATTCACCCCTCCACTTT. Encoded protein: CASSPGQSNNSPLHF.

The V call is TRBV7-8, the J call TRBJ1-6; D is possibly TRBD1 (5 bases). This CDR3 spans 15 amino acids. Trimming pared 5 bases from V and 4 bases from J, leaving 12 bases between. Germline loops: CDR1 SGHVS, CDR2 FQNEAQ. Here the CDR3 reads CASSPGTPYNSPLHF. The CDR3 DNA is TGTGCCAGCAGCCCCGGGACGCCATATAATTCACCCCTCCACTTT.